This T cell receptor beta chain was obtained from a study of blood T cells in healthy people across ages. Findings and limits, study-wide: Unknown CMV status may confound age-related changes in expanded clones. The recorded TCR beta diversity per million T cells decreased in a roughly linear manner with age. Comparison with aged donors showed that long-lived donors had more naive CD4+ cells and higher diversity.

Germline-derived CDR1 and CDR2 are MNHNS and SASEGT. The trim removed 7 bases at V and 1 base at J, leaving 6 bases unmatched. The CDR3 consists of 15 residues. With each sample, at least 5 micrograms of total RNA were extracted. This clonotype was recorded only once. Its antigen is unidentified. Together with a sample-barcoded 5' primer, a J-beta primer mix was included in a second PCR lasting roughly 7 to 11 cycles. One entry per CDR3 protein, called by TCRdb with MiXCR from the 5' RACE reads. Among 1.2 million to 1.5 million distinct CDR3 sequences listed, 55% to 75% were seen once. The chain joins TRBV6-1 to TRBJ2-1, with 8 bases identical to TRBD2. The source of this sequence is a man between 18 and 29 years old in good health. Sequenced: blood. Here the CDR3 reads CASTPLAVSYNEQFF. The DNA for the CDR3 is TGTGCCAGCACCCCACTAGCGGTTTCCTACAATGAGCAGTTCTTC.